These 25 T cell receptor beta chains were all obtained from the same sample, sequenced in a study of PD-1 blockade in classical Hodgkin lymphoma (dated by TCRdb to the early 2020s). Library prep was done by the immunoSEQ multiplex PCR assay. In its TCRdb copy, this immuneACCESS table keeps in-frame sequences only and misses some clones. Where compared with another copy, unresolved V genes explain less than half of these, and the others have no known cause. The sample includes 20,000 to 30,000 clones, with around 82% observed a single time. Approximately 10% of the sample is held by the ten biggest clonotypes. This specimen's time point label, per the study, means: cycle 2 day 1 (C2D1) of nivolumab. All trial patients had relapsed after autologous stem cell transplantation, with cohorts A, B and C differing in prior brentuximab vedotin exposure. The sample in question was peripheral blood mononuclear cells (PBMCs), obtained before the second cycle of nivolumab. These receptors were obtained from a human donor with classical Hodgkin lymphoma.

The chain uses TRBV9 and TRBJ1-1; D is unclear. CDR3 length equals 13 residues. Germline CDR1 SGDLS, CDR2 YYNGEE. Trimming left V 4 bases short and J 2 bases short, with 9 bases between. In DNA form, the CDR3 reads TGTGCCAGCAGCCCCCGGGGAAACACTGAAGCTTTCTTT. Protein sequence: CASSPRGNTEAFF.

Here the CDR3 DNA reads TGCGCCAGCAGCCAATCTGGGTCGGGCACCGGGGAGCTGTTTTTT. This sequence encodes CASSQSGSGTGELFF. J is TRBJ2-2 and V is TRBV4-3; D not resolved. The CDR3 length is 15 residues. Trimming pared 2 bases from V and 4 bases from J, leaving 11 bases between. Germline assignment: CDR1 LGHNA and CDR2 YSLEER.

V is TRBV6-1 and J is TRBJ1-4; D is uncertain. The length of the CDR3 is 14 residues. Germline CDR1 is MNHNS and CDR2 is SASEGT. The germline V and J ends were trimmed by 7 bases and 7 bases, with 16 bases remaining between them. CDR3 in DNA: TGTGCCAGCAATTTAAGACCCCGAAGTGAAAAACTGTTTTTT. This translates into CASNLRPRSEKLFF.

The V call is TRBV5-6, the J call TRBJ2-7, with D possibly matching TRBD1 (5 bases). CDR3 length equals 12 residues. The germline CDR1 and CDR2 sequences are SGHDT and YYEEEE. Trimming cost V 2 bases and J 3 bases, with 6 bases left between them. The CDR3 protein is CASSFQGYEQYF. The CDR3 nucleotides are TGTGCCAGCAGCTTCCAGGGCTACGAGCAGTACTTC.

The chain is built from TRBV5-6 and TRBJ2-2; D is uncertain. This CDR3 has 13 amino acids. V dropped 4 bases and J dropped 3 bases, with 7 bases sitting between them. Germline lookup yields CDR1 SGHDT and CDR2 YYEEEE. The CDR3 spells CASSLIYTGELFF. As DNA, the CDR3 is TGTGCCAGCAGCCTGATCTACACCGGGGAGCTGTTTTTT.

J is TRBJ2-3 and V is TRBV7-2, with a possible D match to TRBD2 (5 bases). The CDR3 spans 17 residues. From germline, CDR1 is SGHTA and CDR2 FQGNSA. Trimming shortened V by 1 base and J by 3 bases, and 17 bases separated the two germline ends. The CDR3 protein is CASSLVWPATITDTQYF. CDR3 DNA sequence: TGTGCCAGCAGCTTAGTGTGGCCAGCGACTATTACAGATACGCAGTATTTT.

The CDR3 loop reads CASSLARRQGMGNSPLHF. The DNA for the CDR3 is TGTGCCAGCAGCTTAGCGCGACGGCAGGGAATGGGTAATTCACCCCTCCACTTT. This rearrangement joins TRBV7-9 to TRBJ1-6; TRBD1 is a possible D gene (5 bases). The length of the CDR3 is 18 residues. The V end was cut by 0 bases, the J end by 6 bases, with 18 bases between. Germline lookup yields CDR1 SEHNR and CDR2 FQNEAQ (reference sequence).

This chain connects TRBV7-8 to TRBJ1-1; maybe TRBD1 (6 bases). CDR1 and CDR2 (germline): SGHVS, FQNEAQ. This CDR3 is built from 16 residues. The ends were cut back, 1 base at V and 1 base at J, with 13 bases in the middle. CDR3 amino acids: CASSLERTVRNTEAFF. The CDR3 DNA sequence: TGTGCCAGCAGCTTAGAACGGACAGTTAGGAACACTGAAGCTTTCTTT.

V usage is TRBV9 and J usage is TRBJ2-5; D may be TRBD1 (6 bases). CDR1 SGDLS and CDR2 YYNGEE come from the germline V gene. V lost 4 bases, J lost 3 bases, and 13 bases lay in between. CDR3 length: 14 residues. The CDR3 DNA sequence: TGTGCCAGCAGCCCCGTTGAGGGGGAAGAGACCCAGTACTTC. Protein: CASSPVEGEETQYF.

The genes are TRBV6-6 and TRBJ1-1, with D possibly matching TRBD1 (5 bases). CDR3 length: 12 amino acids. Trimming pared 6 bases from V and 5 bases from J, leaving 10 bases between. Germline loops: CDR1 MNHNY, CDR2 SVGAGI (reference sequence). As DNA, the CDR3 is TGTGCCAGCAGGGACATAGAGACTGAAGCTTTCTTT. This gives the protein CASRDIETEAFF.

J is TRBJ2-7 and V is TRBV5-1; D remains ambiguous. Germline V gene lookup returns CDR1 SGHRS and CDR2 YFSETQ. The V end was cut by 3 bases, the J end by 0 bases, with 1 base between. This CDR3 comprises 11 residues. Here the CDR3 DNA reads TGCGCCAGCAGCTCCTCCTACGAGCAGTACTTC. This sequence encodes CASSSSYEQYF. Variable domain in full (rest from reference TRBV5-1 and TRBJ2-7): KAGVTQTPRYLIKTRGQQVTLSCSPISGHRSVSWYQQTPGQGLQFLFEYFSETQRNKGNFPGRFSGRQFSNSRSEMNVSTLELGDSALYLCASSSSYEQYFGPGTRLTVT.

The CDR3 coding sequence is TGTGCCAGCATAAACCAGGGATCTTATAATTCACCCCTCCACTTT. This codes for CASINQGSYNSPLHF. This rearrangement joins TRBV28 to TRBJ1-6; the D gene is possibly TRBD1 (5 bases). CDR1 and CDR2 (germline): MDHEN, SYDVKM. The CDR3 consists of 15 residues. V was clipped by 7 bases and J by 4 bases, with 14 bases between them.

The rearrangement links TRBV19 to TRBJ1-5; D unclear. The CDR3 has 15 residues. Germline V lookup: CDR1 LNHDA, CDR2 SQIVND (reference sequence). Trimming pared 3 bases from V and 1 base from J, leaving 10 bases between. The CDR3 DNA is TGTGCCAGTAGTATTGAAGGGTGGAGCAATCAGCCCCAGCATTTT. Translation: CASSIEGWSNQPQHF. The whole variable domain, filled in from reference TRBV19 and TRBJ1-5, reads DGGITQSPKYLFRKEGQNVTLSCEQNLNHDAMYWYRQDPGQGLRLIYYSQIVNDFQKGDIAEGYSVSREKKESFPLTVTSAQKNPTAFYLCASSIEGWSNQPQHFGDGTRLSIL.

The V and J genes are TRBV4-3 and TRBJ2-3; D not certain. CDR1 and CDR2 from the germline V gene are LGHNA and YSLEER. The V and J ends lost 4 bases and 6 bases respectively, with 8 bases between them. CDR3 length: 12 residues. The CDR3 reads CASSLGRDTQYF. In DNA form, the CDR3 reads TGCGCCAGCAGCCTTGGACGGGATACGCAGTATTTT.

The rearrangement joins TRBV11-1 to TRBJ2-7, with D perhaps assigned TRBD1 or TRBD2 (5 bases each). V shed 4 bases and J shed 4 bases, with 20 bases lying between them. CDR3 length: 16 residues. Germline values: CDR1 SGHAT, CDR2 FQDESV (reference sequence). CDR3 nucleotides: TGTGCCAGCAGCTGGGCGGCTTCCCTTGGGGGATACGAGCAGTACTTC. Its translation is CASSWAASLGGYEQYF.

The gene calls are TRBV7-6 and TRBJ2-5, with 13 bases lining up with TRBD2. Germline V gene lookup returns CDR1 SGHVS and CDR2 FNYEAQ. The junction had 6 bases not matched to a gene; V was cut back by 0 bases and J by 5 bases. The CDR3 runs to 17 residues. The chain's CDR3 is CASSLALAGGPRETQYF. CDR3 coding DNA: TGTGCCAGCAGCTTAGCACTAGCGGGGGGGCCTCGGGAGACCCAGTACTTC.

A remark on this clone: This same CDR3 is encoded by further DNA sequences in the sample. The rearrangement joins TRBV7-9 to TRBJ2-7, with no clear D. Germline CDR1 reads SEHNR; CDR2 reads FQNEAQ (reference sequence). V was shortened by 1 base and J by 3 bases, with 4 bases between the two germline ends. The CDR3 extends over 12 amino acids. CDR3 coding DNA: TGTGCCAGCAGCTTAGGGAGCTACGAGCAGTACTTC. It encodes CASSLGSYEQYF. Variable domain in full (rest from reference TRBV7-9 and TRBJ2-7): DTGVSQNPRHKITKRGQNVTFRCDPISEHNRLYWYRQTLGQGPEFLTYFQNEAQLEKSRLLSDRFSAERPKGSFSTLEIQRTEQGDSAMYLCASSLGSYEQYFGPGTRLTVT.

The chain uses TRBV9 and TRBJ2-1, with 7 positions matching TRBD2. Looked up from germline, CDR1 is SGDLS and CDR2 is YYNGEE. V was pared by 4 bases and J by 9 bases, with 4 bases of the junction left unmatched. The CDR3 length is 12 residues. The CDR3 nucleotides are TGTGCCAGCAGCCCTAGCGGTCCTGAGCAGTTCTTC. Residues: CASSPSGPEQFF.

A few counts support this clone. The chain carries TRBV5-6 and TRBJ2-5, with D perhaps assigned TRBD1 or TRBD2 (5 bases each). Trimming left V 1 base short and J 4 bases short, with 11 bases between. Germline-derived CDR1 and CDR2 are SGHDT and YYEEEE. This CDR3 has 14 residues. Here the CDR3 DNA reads TGTGCCAGCAGCTTGCCTGGGGCGGGAGAGACCCAGTACTTC. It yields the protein CASSLPGAGETQYF. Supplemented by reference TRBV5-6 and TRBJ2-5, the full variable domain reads DAGVTQSPTHLIKTRGQQVTLRCSPKSGHDTVSWYQQALGQGPQFIFQYYEEEERQRGNFPDRFSGHQFPNYSSELNVNALLLGDSALYLCASSLPGAGETQYFGPGTRLLVL.

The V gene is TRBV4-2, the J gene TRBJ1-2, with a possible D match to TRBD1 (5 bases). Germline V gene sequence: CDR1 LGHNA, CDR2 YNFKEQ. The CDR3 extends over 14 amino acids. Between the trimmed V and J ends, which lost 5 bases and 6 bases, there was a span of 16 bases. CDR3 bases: TGTGCCAGCAGCTTGAACGGGGGGATAGATGGCTACACCTTC. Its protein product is CASSLNGGIDGYTF.

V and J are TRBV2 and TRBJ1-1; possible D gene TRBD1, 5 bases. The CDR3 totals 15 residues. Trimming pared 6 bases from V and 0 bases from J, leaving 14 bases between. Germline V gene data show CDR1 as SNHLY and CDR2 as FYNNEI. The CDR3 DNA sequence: TGTGCCAGCAGGCGGGACGCCATCATGAACACTGAAGCTTTCTTT. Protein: CASRRDAIMNTEAFF.

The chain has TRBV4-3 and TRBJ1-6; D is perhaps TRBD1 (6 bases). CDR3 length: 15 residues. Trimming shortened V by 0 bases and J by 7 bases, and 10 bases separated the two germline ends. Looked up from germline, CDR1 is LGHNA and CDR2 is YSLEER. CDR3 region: CASSQDGGPNSPLHF. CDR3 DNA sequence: TGCGCCAGCAGCCAAGACGGGGGGCCCAATTCACCCCTCCACTTT.

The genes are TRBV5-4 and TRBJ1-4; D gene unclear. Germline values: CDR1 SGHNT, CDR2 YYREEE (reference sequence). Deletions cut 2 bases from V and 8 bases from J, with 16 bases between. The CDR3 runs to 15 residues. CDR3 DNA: TGTGCCAGCAGCTTTACCGGGTATGGGGAAGAAAAACTGTTTTTT. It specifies CASSFTGYGEEKLFF. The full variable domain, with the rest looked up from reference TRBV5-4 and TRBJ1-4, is ETGVTQSPTHLIKTRGQQVTLRCSSQSGHNTVSWYQQALGQGPQFIFQYYREEENGRGNFPPRFSGLQFPNYSSELNVNALELDDSALYLCASSFTGYGEEKLFFGSGTQLSVL.

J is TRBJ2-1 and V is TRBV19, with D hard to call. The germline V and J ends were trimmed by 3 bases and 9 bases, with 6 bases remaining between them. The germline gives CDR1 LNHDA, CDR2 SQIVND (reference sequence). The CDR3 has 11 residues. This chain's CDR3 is CASSMGIEQFF. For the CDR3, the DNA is TGTGCCAGTAGTATGGGGATTGAGCAGTTCTTC.

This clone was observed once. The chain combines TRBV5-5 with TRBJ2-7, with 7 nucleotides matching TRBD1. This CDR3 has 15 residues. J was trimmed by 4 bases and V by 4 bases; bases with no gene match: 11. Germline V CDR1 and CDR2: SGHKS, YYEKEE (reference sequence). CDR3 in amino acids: CASSGSGQAKYEQYF. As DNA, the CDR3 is TGTGCCAGCAGCGGCTCCGGACAGGCGAAGTACGAGCAGTACTTC.